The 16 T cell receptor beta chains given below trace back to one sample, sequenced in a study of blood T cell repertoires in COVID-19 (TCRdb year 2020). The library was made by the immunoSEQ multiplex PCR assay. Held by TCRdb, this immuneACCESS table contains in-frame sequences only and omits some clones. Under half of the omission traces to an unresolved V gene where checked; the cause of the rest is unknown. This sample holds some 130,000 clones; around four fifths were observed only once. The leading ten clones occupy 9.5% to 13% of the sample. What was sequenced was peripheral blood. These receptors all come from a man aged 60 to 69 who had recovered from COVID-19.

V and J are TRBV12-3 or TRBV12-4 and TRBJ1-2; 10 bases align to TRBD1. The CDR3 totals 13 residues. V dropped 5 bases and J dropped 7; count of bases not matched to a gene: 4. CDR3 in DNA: TGTGCCAGCAGTAGACAGGGGGCTAGTGGCTACACCTTC. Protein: CASSRQGASGYTF.

CDR3 amino acids: CSVGREGTGELFF. The CDR3 nucleotides are TGCAGCGTCGGGAGGGAGGGCACCGGGGAGCTGTTTTTT. The J gene is TRBJ2-2, the V gene TRBV29-1; 8 nucleotides line up with TRBD2. Per germline, CDR1 SQVTM and CDR2 ANQGSEA. V was pared by 6 bases and J by 4 bases, with 4 bases of the junction left unmatched. The CDR3 runs to 13 residues.

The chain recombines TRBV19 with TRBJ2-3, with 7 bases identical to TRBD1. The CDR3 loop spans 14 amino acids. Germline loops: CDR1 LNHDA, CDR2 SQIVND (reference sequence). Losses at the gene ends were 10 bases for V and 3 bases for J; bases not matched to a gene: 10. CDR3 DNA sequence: TGTGCCACCACAAGACAGGGATGGACAGATACGCAGTATTTT. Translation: CATTRQGWTDTQYF. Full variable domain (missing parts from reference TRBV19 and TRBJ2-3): DGGITQSPKYLFRKEGQNVTLSCEQNLNHDAMYWYRQDPGQGLRLIYYSQIVNDFQKGDIAEGYSVSREKKESFPLTVTSAQKNPTAFYLCATTRQGWTDTQYFGPGTRLTVL.

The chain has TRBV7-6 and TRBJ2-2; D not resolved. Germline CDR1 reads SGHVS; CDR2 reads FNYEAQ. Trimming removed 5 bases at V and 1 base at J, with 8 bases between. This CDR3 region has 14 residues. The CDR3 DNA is TGTGCCAGCAGCGCGCGTAGGAACACCGGGGAGCTGTTTTTT. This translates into CASSARRNTGELFF.

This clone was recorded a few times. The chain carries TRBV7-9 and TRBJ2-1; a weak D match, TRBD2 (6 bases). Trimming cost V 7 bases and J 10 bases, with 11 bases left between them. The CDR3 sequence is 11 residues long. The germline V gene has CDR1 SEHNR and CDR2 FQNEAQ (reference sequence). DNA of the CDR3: TGTGCCAGCATGGAGGGAAGCGAGCAGTTCTTC. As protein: CASMEGSEQFF. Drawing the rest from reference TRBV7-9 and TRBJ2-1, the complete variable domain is DTGVSQNPRHKITKRGQNVTFRCDPISEHNRLYWYRQTLGQGPEFLTYFQNEAQLEKSRLLSDRFSAERPKGSFSTLEIQRTEQGDSAMYLCASMEGSEQFFGPGTRLTVL.

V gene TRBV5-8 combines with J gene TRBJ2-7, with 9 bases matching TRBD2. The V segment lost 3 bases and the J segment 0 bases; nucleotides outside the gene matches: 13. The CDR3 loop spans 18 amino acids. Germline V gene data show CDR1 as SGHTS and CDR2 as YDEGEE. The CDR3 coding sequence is TGTGCCAGCAGCTCCTACCTCTGGGCGGGGGGGACCTCCTACGAGCAGTACTTC. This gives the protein CASSSYLWAGGTSYEQYF.

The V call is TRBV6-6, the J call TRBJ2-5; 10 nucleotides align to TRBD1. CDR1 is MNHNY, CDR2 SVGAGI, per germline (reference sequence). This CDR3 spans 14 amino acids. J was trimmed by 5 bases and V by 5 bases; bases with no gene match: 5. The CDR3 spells CASSRDRGGETQYF. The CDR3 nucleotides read TGTGCCAGCAGTAGGGACAGGGGCGGTGAGACCCAGTACTTC.

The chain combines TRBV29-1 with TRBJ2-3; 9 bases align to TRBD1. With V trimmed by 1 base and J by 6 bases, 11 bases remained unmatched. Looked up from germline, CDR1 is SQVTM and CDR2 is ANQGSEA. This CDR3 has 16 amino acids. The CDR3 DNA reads TGCAGCGTTGAAGGGACCGGGGGGACAGGGTTGGATACGCAGTATTTT. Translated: CSVEGTGGTGLDTQYF.

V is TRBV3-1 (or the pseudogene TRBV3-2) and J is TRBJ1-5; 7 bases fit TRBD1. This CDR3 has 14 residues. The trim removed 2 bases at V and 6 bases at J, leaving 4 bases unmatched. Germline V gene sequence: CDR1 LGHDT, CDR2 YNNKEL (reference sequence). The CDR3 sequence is CASSQQGGGQPQHF. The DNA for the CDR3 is TGTGCCAGCAGCCAACAGGGGGGTGGTCAGCCCCAGCATTTT.

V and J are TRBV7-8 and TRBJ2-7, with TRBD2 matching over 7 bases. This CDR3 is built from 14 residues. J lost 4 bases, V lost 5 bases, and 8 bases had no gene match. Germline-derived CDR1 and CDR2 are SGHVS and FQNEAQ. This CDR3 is CASSPGRRLYEQYF. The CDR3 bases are TGTGCCAGCAGCCCCGGGAGGAGATTATACGAGCAGTACTTC.

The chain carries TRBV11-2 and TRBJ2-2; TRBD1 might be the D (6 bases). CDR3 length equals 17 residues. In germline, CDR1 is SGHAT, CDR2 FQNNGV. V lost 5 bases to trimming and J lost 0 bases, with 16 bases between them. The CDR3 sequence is CASSPRQERTNTGELFF. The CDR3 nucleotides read TGTGCCAGCAGCCCCAGACAGGAGCGAACGAACACCGGGGAGCTGTTTTTT.

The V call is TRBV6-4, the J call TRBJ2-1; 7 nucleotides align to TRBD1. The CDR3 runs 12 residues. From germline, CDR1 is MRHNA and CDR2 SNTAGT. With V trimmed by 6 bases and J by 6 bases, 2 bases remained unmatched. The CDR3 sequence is CASSSGGNEQFF. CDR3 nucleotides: TGTGCCAGCAGCTCAGGGGGCAATGAGCAGTTCTTC.

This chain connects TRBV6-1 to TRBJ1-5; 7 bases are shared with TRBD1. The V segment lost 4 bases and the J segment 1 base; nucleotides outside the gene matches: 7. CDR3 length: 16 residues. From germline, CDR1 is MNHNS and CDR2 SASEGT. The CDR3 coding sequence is TGTGCCAGCAGTGCCTTAGGGGGCATGAGCAATCAGCCCCAGCATTTT. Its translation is CASSALGGMSNQPQHF.

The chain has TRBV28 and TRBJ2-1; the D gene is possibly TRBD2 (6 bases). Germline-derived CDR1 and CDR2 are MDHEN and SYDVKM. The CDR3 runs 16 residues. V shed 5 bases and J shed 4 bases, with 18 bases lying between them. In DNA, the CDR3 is TGTGCCAGCAGTAACCGGACAAGCCGGGGGTACAATGAGCAGTTCTTC. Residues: CASSNRTSRGYNEQFF.

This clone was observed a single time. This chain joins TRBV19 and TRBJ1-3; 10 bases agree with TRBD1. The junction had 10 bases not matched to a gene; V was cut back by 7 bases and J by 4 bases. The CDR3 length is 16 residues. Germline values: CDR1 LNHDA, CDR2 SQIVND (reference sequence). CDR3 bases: TGTGCCAGTATCACCGCGGGGGACAGGGGCGGAAACACCATATATTTT. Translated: CASITAGDRGGNTIYF.

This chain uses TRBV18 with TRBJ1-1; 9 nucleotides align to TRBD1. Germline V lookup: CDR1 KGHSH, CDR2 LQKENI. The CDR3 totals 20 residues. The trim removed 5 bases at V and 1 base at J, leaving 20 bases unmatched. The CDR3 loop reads CASSTTGQGIGDLTNTEAFF. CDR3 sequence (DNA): TGTGCCAGCTCAACCACGGGACAGGGTATAGGGGATCTAACGAACACTGAAGCTTTCTTT.